The 10 T cell receptor beta chains in this list originate from one sample, sequenced in a study of Tregs in tolerant kidney transplant recipients (dated by TCRdb to the late 2010s). Sample time point, as interpreted from the label and publication: blood sample drawn before combined kidney and bone marrow transplant. Library generation was performed with the immunoSEQ multiplex PCR assay. TCRdb took this table from immuneACCESS and kept in-frame rearrangements with V and J called. Such tables lack part of the clones; where checked against another copy, unresolved V genes explain under half of the gap, and the rest is unexplained. The sample contains roughly 69,000 clones, less than 90% of them found a single time. The top ten hold more than 0.35% of the sample. Sequences were derived from CD4+ T cells from blood, sampled before the transplant. All receptors come from a human donor who received a combined kidney and bone marrow transplant.

This clone has a single count. This chain connects TRBV5-1 to TRBJ2-2, with 9 nucleotides matching TRBD2. J gave up 4 bases and V 0 bases, and 7 bases lay outside the gene matches. Germline values: CDR1 SGHRS, CDR2 YFSETQ. CDR3 length: 17 amino acids. The CDR3 loop reads CASSLEGSGSSTGELFF. CDR3 nucleotides: TGCGCCAGCAGCTTGGAGGGTAGCGGGAGTAGCACCGGGGAGCTGTTTTTT.

The genes are TRBV13 and TRBJ2-2, with 8 bases fitting TRBD2. The germline CDR1 and CDR2 sequences are PRHDT and FYEKMQ (reference sequence). The CDR3 consists of 15 residues. Trimming removed 0 bases from V and 4 bases from J; junction bases left unmatched: 1. In DNA form, the CDR3 reads TGTGCCAGCAGCTTAGGCGGGAGGGGCACCGGGGAGCTGTTTTTT. This codes for CASSLGGRGTGELFF.

The rearrangement uses TRBV28 and TRBJ2-7; D gene unclear. V was pared by 3 bases and J by 2 bases, with 8 bases between. This CDR3 has 13 residues. In germline, CDR1 is MDHEN, CDR2 SYDVKM. The CDR3, as DNA: TGTGCCAGCAGTTTGGTGGCAGCCTACGAGCAGTACTTC. Residues: CASSLVAAYEQYF.

V usage is TRBV27 and J usage is TRBJ2-5; 12 bases are shared with TRBD2. The CDR3 is 14 residues long. Germline CDR1 is MNHEY and CDR2 is SMNVEV (reference sequence). Trimming took 6 bases from V and 5 from J; bases not matched to a gene: 4. CDR3 DNA sequence: TGTGCCAGCAGGCGGACTAGCGGGACTGAGACCCAGTACTTC. Its protein product is CASRRTSGTETQYF.

The chain carries TRBV11-2 and TRBJ2-7; no definite D call. Trimming removed 0 bases from V and 9 bases from J, with 12 bases in between. The CDR3 is 13 amino acids. CDR1 is SGHAT and CDR2 is FQNNGV in the germline V gene. The CDR3 nucleotides are TGTGCCAGCAGCTTAGATGAAAGAGAACGGCAGTACTTC. Protein: CASSLDERERQYF.

V usage is TRBV27 and J usage is TRBJ2-1; D may be TRBD2 (6 bases). This CDR3 comprises 16 residues. CDR1 and CDR2 from the germline V gene are MNHEY and SMNVEV (reference sequence). V lost 5 bases to trimming and J lost 5 bases, with 19 bases between them. The CDR3 loop is CASSPWGGGENNEQFF. CDR3 DNA: TGTGCCAGCAGTCCCTGGGGTGGCGGGGAAAACAATGAGCAGTTCTTC.

The V gene is TRBV28, the J gene TRBJ1-2, with TRBD1 identical over 7 bases. Looked up from germline, CDR1 is MDHEN and CDR2 is SYDVKM. This CDR3 is built from 15 residues. With V trimmed by 5 bases and J by 3 bases, 9 bases remained unmatched. CDR3 coding DNA: TGTGCCAGCAGTAAACGGGGACAGTCTTACTATGGCTACACCTTC. Encoded protein: CASSKRGQSYYGYTF.

The genes are TRBV10-3 and TRBJ1-2; perhaps TRBD1 as D (5 bases). With 3 bases removed from V and 4 bases from J, the gap between germline ends came to 9 bases. Germline V gives CDR1 ENHRY, CDR2 SYGVKD. The CDR3 consists of 13 residues. The DNA for the CDR3 is TGTGCCATCAGTGATGACAGTCTCTATGGCTACACCTTC. Amino acids: CAISDDSLYGYTF.

This clone was seen a single time. The chain joins TRBV28 to TRBJ1-2, with 7 bases fitting TRBD1. Germline CDR1 is MDHEN and CDR2 is SYDVKM. The junction had 11 bases not matched to a gene; V was cut back by 5 bases and J by 8 bases. The CDR3 runs 14 residues. CDR3 loop: CASSRQGSGEGYTF. The CDR3 nucleotides are TGTGCCAGCAGTAGACAGGGTTCCGGTGAGGGCTACACCTTC.

This rearrangement joins TRBV7-9 to TRBJ2-7; 12 nucleotides line up with TRBD2. The germline CDR1 and CDR2 sequences are SEHNR and FQNEAQ (reference sequence). V lost 4 bases to trimming and J lost 1 base; unmatched junction nucleotides: 5. The CDR3 runs 16 residues. CDR3 DNA: TGTGCCAGCAGCTCGACTAGCGGGAGCGGGTCCTACGAGCAGTACTTC. Encoded protein: CASSSTSGSGSYEQYF.